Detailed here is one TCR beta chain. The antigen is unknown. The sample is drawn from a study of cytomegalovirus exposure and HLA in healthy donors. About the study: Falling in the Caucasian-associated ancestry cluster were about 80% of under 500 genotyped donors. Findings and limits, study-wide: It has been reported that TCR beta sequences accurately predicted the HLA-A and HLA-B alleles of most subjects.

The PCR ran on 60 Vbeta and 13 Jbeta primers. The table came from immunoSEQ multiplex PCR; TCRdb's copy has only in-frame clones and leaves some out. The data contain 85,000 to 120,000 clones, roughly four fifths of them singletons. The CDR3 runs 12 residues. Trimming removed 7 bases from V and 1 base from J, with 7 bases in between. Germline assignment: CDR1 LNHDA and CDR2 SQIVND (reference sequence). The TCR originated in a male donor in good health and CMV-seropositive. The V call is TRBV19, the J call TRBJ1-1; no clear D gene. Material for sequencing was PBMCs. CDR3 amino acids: CASTRQNTEAFF. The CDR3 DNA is TGTGCCAGTACGCGGCAGAACACTGAAGCTTTCTTT.